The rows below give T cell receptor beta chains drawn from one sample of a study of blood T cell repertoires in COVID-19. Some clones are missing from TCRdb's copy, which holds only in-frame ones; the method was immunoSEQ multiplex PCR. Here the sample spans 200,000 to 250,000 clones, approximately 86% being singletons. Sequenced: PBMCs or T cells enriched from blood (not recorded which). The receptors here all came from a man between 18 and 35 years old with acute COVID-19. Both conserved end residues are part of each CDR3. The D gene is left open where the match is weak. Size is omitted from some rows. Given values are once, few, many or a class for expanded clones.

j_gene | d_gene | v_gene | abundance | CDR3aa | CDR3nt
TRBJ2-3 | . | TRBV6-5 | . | CASRKETTDTQYF | TGTGCCAGCAGGAAGGAGACCACAGATACGCAGTATTTT
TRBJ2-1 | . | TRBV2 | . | CASTRTGKNEQFF | TGTGCCAGCACCCGGACTGGGAAAAATGAGCAGTTCTTC
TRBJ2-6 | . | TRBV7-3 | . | CASSLRGASSGANVLTF | TGTGCCAGCAGCTTAAGAGGAGCGTCTTCTGGGGCCAACGTCCTGACTTTC
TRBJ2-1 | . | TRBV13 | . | CASSLIAHSYNEQFF | TGTGCCAGCAGCTTGATAGCCCACTCCTACAATGAGCAGTTCTTC
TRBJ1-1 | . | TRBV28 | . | CASKLGGYTEAFF | TGTGCCAGTAAACTGGGCGGGTACACTGAAGCTTTCTTT
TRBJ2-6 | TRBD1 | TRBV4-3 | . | CASSQDKIGQGFRGANVLTF | TGCGCCAGCAGCCAAGATAAGATAGGACAGGGGTTTCGGGGGGCCAACGTCCTGACTTTC
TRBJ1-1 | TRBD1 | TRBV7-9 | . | CATEGQRNTEAFF | TGTGCCACCGAGGGACAGAGGAACACTGAAGCTTTCTTT
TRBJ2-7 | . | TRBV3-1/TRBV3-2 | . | CASSSLRGGIYEQYF | TGTGCCAGCAGCTCCCTCCGCGGAGGGATCTACGAGCAGTACTTC
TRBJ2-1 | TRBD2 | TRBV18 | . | CASSRPGLINNEQFF | TGTGCCAGCTCACGACCGGGACTAATAAACAATGAGCAGTTCTTC
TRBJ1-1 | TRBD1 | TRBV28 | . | CASSPGGPNTEAFF | TGTGCCAGCAGTCCAGGGGGTCCTAACACTGAAGCTTTCTTT
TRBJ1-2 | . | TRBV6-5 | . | CASSGQTVHGYTF | TGTGCCAGCTCCGGACAGACCGTGCATGGCTACACCTTC
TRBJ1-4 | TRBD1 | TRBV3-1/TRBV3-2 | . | CASSQFRDSEKLFF | TGTGCCAGCAGCCAGTTCCGGGACAGCGAAAAACTGTTTTTT
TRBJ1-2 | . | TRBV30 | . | CAWSVQGGGYTF | TGTGCCTGGAGTGTACAAGGGGGTGGCTACACCTTC
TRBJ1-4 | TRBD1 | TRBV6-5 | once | CARGQENEKLFF | TGTGCCAGAGGACAGGAGAATGAAAAACTGTTTTTT
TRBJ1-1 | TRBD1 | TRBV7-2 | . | CASSQGTEGEAFF | TGTGCCAGCAGCCAAGGGACAGAAGGTGAAGCTTTCTTT
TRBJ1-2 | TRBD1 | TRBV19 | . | CASSIDWTGNYGYTF | TGTGCCAGTAGTATAGACTGGACAGGGAACTATGGCTACACCTTC